This is a list of T cell receptor beta chains from one sample in a study of T cell repertoires in cytomegalovirus infection. For these TCRs, the target antigens are not known. One entry per CDR3 protein results from TCRdb running MiXCR on the reads. The profile covers about 830,000 distinct CDR3 sequences, with over 25% appearing a single time and around 12% taken by the ten largest. The source was cultured CD8+ T cells from PBMCs, collected from culture after CMV antigen stimulation. The receptors shown here come from a human donor in good health (CMV status not recorded). Some clones in this sample may be carry-over from other donors' samples. CDR3s leave out the opening cysteine and the closing phenylalanine or tryptophan. The order of the fields is J gene, V gene, clone size, CDR3 protein. Rows give clone size only sometimes, using once, few, many, or a class for an expanded clone.

TRBJ2-1,TRBV11-2,many,ASSLPGQGAYNEQF
TRBJ1-1,TRBV7-9,once,ASRWTGTVNTEAF
TRBJ2-5,TRBV27,NA,ASSSLQGPTETQY
TRBJ1-4,TRBV7-6,many,ASSLDPATNEKLF
TRBJ1-1,TRBV6-8,NA,ATKIRDTHTEAF
TRBJ2-1,TRBV11-1,few,ASSLKRGSEQF
TRBJ1-3,TRBV7-9,NA,ASRGTGNTIY
TRBJ1-1,TRBV7-8,NA,ASSLVSSTEAF
TRBJ2-1,TRBV6-2/TRBV6-3,few,ASSYLDRANDEQF
TRBJ2-6,TRBV7-9,NA,ASRSGSSGANVLT
TRBJ2-1,TRBV7-9,few,ASSLVLRHRGTDPGRNEQF
TRBJ2-7,TRBV6-6,many,ASSYSRMRGVYEQY